This TCR beta chain was identified in a study of T cell changes during pregnancy in multiple sclerosis (dated by TCRdb to between 2018 and 2021). For the wider study: The study looked at changes in the T cell repertoire across pregnancy in women with multiple sclerosis.

Libraries were made using the immunoSEQ multiplex PCR assay. This is the immuneACCESS table as TCRdb keeps it, with only in-frame sequences that have V and J called. A part of the clones is gone; compared with another copy, unresolved V genes explain less than half, and the rest is unexplained. The sample profile shows about 60,000 clones; about 90% of them were found once. The ten biggest clones cover about 6.4% of the sample. The CDR3 runs 15 amino acids, cysteine and phenylalanine included. Just CDR3 DNA is preserved here, 45 bases in frame from base 1. The germline V end is reduced by 7 bases and the J end by 0 bases; junction bases left unmatched: 5. In the germline V gene, CDR1 corresponds to ENHRY and CDR2 to SYGVKD. Concerning this clone itself: The antigen it binds to is not known. Nothing much larger sits one base from this clone, and base qualities are not available.

Source: peripheral blood, taken in the third trimester of pregnancy. This TCR was sampled from a female donor in good health, enrolled as a control in a pregnancy study. This sequence uses TRBV10-3 and TRBJ2-1, with 8 bases matching TRBD2. Read as DNA, the sequence is TGTGCCATCACCGACACTAGCGGCTCCTACAATGAGCAGTTCTTC. Its protein product is CAITDTSGSYNEQFF.